These 26 T cell receptor beta chains were all obtained from the same sample, sequenced in a study of cytomegalovirus exposure and HLA in healthy donors. The primer mix had 60 Vbeta and 13 Jbeta primers. Only in-frame clones appear in the TCRdb table, and some are missing; sequencing was by immunoSEQ multiplex PCR. The sample lists around 130,000 clones; 70% to 85% were seen once. Sequences were obtained from PBMCs. Receptors were obtained from a boy aged 5-17 years in good health and CMV-seronegative.

This clone was seen just once. The chain employs TRBV5-4 and TRBJ1-4, with D perhaps matching TRBD1 (5 bases). The CDR3 spans 13 residues. Trimming pared 4 bases from V and 8 bases from J, leaving 12 bases between. CDR1 and CDR2 from the germline V gene are SGHNT and YYREEE (reference sequence). CDR3 amino acids: CASSGGEGEKLFF. Written as DNA, the CDR3 is TGTGCCAGCAGCGGAGGGGAAGGCGAAAAACTGTTTTTT.

The V and J genes are TRBV6-6 and TRBJ1-1; 8 positions match TRBD1. The germline V gene has CDR1 MNHNY and CDR2 SVGAGI (reference sequence). The trim removed 2 bases at V and 4 bases at J, leaving 9 bases unmatched. CDR3 length: 16 amino acids. The CDR3: CASSYLGTGGTTEAFF. Written as DNA, the CDR3 is TGTGCCAGCAGTTACCTAGGAACAGGGGGGACCACTGAAGCTTTCTTT.

V gene TRBV19 combines with J gene TRBJ2-5, with 7 bases fitting TRBD1. In germline, CDR1 is LNHDA, CDR2 SQIVND (reference sequence). The V gene end was trimmed by 5 bases and the J gene end by 4 bases; junction bases not matched to a gene: 4. The CDR3 has 13 amino acids. The DNA for the CDR3 is TGTGCCAGTAGTGAGGCAGGGGGAGAGACCCAGTACTTC. Amino acid sequence: CASSEAGGETQYF. Based on the CDR3 plus reference TRBV19 and TRBJ2-5, the full variable domain is DGGITQSPKYLFRKEGQNVTLSCEQNLNHDAMYWYRQDPGQGLRLIYYSQIVNDFQKGDIAEGYSVSREKKESFPLTVTSAQKNPTAFYLCASSEAGGETQYFGPGTRLLVL.

The chain uses TRBV4-3 and TRBJ2-3, with 11 nucleotides matching TRBD2. The length of the CDR3 is 17 residues. V gave up 0 bases and J gave up 6 bases; unmatched junction bases: 8. Germline-derived CDR1 and CDR2 are LGHNA and YSLEER. The CDR3: CASSQDLPSGGRDTQYF. The CDR3 DNA reads TGCGCCAGCAGCCAAGATTTACCTAGCGGGGGGAGGGATACGCAGTATTTT.

The V gene is TRBV5-6, the J gene TRBJ2-7, with D perhaps TRBD1 (6 bases). The CDR3 runs 14 residues. Germline values: CDR1 SGHDT, CDR2 YYEEEE. V was shortened by 3 bases and J by 6 bases, with 16 bases between the two germline ends. CDR3 sequence reads: CASSSGQTPAEQYF. The DNA of the CDR3 is TGTGCCAGCAGCTCCGGACAGACGCCTGCCGAGCAGTACTTC.

The rearrangement uses TRBV7-6 and TRBJ2-3; D gene uncertain. CDR3 length equals 13 residues. Trimming left V 2 bases short and J 4 bases short, with 7 bases between. Germline V gives CDR1 SGHVS, CDR2 FNYEAQ. CDR3 DNA sequence: TGTGCCAGCAGCTTACTCGTCGCAGATACGCAGTATTTT. Its protein is CASSLLVADTQYF.

The rearrangement uses TRBV9 and TRBJ1-4; D remains unclear. CDR1 is SGDLS and CDR2 is YYNGEE in the germline V gene. V was pared by 0 bases and J by 0 bases, with 9 bases between. The CDR3 totals 16 residues. The CDR3 spells CASSVGGAATNEKLFF. Here the CDR3 DNA reads TGTGCCAGCAGCGTAGGGGGAGCTGCAACTAATGAAAAACTGTTTTTT.

CDR3 sequence reads: CASSPGTGGPTEAFF. The CDR3 region has the DNA TGTGCCAGCAGTCCTGGGACAGGGGGCCCCACTGAAGCTTTCTTT. V usage is TRBV27 and J usage is TRBJ1-1; 12 nucleotides line up with TRBD1. Looked up from germline, CDR1 is MNHEY and CDR2 is SMNVEV (reference sequence). With V trimmed by 5 bases and J by 4 bases, 5 bases remained unmatched. This CDR3 is 15 amino acids long.

The chain links TRBV13 to TRBJ2-5; 7 positions agree with TRBD1. In germline, CDR1 is PRHDT, CDR2 FYEKMQ (reference sequence). V was pared by 5 bases and J by 2 bases, with 5 bases of the junction left unmatched. The CDR3 runs to 14 residues. CDR3 amino acids: CASSPPGQQETQYF. The CDR3 region has the DNA TGTGCCAGCAGCCCACCGGGACAGCAAGAGACCCAGTACTTC.

V gene TRBV6-7 combines with J gene TRBJ1-1; 9 bases map to TRBD1. TRBV6-7 is an open reading frame whose function is uncertain. Losses at the gene ends were 4 bases for V and 4 bases for J; bases not matched to a gene: 10. This CDR3 contains 16 residues. The CDR3 loop reads CASSFLLQGQGTEAFF. The DNA for the CDR3 is TGTGCCAGCAGTTTCCTCTTACAGGGACAGGGCACTGAAGCTTTCTTT.

The genes are TRBV7-8 and TRBJ2-2, with 7 bases aligning to TRBD2. Germline CDR1 reads SGHVS; CDR2 reads FQNEAQ. Trimming removed 0 bases from V and 3 bases from J; junction bases left unmatched: 7. CDR3 length: 17 amino acids. The CDR3 sequence: CASSLARGGADTGELFF. CDR3 nucleotide sequence: TGTGCCAGCAGCTTAGCGAGGGGAGGGGCCGACACCGGGGAGCTGTTTTTT.

V gene TRBV6-5 combines with J gene TRBJ1-4; D call uncertain. Per the germline V gene, CDR1 is MNHEY and CDR2 is SVGAGI. CDR3 size: 14 residues. Trimming left V 5 bases short and J 7 bases short, with 14 bases between. This chain's CDR3 is CASSPESQSEKLFF. The CDR3, as DNA: TGTGCCAGCAGTCCGGAGAGTCAAAGTGAAAAACTGTTTTTT.

This chain uses TRBV10-2 with TRBJ2-1; 8 bases are shared with TRBD2. V lost 3 bases, J lost 2 bases, and 3 bases stayed unmatched. The CDR3 consists of 15 residues. Germline loops: CDR1 WSHSY, CDR2 SAAADI. The CDR3 sequence is CASSDPGRAYNEQFF. In nucleotides, the CDR3 is TGCGCCAGCAGTGACCCCGGGAGGGCCTACAATGAGCAGTTCTTC.

Concerning this clone itself: The sample has other DNA sequences that encode this CDR3 too. This chain uses TRBV29-1 with TRBJ2-1; 9 bases line up with TRBD2. Trimming removed 3 bases from V and 2 bases from J; junction bases left unmatched: 2. Germline V gene data show CDR1 as SQVTM and CDR2 as ANQGSEA. The CDR3 is 14 residues long. The CDR3 nucleotides are TGCAGCGTTGAGCGGGAGGGCCCCTACAATGAGCAGTTCTTC. Its protein product is CSVEREGPYNEQFF.

CDR3 DNA sequence: TGTGCCAGCAGTGAAGCGGGAGGGCCGGCAGAGACCCAGTACTTC. It encodes CASSEAGGPAETQYF. The chain is built from TRBV6-1 and TRBJ2-5; 7 positions match TRBD2. V lost 0 bases, J lost 4 bases, and 5 bases stayed unmatched. The length of the CDR3 is 15 residues. Germline values: CDR1 MNHNS, CDR2 SASEGT.

This chain joins TRBV6-1 and TRBJ2-1; 7 positions match TRBD2. CDR1 and CDR2 from the germline V gene are MNHNS and SASEGT. After removal of 2 bases from V and 0 bases from J, the junction contained 7 bases not matched to a gene. The CDR3 loop spans 17 amino acids. As DNA, the CDR3 is TGTGCCAGCAGTGAATTCAGCGGGATGAGCTCCTACAATGAGCAGTTCTTC. It codes for CASSEFSGMSSYNEQFF.

The V gene is TRBV11-3, the J gene TRBJ2-1, with D maybe TRBD2 (6 bases). Trimming pared 0 bases from V and 5 bases from J, leaving 11 bases between. This CDR3 spans 15 amino acids. CDR1 SGHNT and CDR2 YENEEA come from the germline V gene. This chain's CDR3 is CASSLEGGTHNEQFF. The CDR3 bases are TGTGCCAGCAGCTTAGAAGGAGGGACCCACAATGAGCAGTTCTTC.

This clone was seen only a few times. The V call is TRBV7-8, the J call TRBJ2-1; D not resolved. Trimming stripped 4 bases from V and 8 bases from J, with 12 bases between. This CDR3 has 13 amino acids. Germline CDR1 is SGHVS and CDR2 is FQNEAQ. The CDR3 sequence: CASSSTLGDEQFF. In DNA form, the CDR3 reads TGTGCCAGCAGCTCGACCCTAGGAGATGAGCAGTTCTTC. Full variable domain (outside the CDR3, taken from reference TRBV7-8 and TRBJ2-1): GAGVSQSPRYKVAKRGQDVALRCDPISGHVSLFWYQQALGQGPEFLTYFQNEAQLDKSGLPSDRFFAERPEGSVSTLKIQRTQQEDSAVYLCASSSTLGDEQFFGPGTRLTVL.

This chain links TRBV19 with TRBJ2-7; 8 bases map to TRBD1. Germline CDR1 LNHDA, CDR2 SQIVND (reference sequence). The length of the CDR3 is 16 residues. Trimming cost V 5 bases and J 1 base; bases outside gene matches: 10. The DNA for the CDR3 is TGTGCCAGTAGTGTGTCAGGGGGCAGCCTATCCTACGAGCAGTACTTC. Residues: CASSVSGGSLSYEQYF.

In its sample, this clone was seen once. This CDR3 is CASRDPGQASYEQYF. The CDR3 DNA is TGTGCCAGTAGAGATCCGGGACAAGCTTCCTACGAGCAGTACTTC. V and J are TRBV19 and TRBJ2-7; weak D call: TRBD1 (6 bases). This CDR3 region has 15 residues. Per the germline V gene, CDR1 is LNHDA and CDR2 is SQIVND (reference sequence). The V end was cut by 6 bases, the J end by 1 base, with 16 bases between.

The CDR3 region has the DNA TGTGCCAGCAGCTCGGGGGGCCCCAACTCTGGAAACACCATATATTTT. It translates to CASSSGGPNSGNTIYF. This chain links TRBV5-6 with TRBJ1-3, with D possibly matching TRBD1 (6 bases). With 3 bases removed from V and 0 bases from J, the gap between germline ends came to 13 bases. The germline V gene encodes CDR1 SGHDT and CDR2 YYEEEE. The CDR3 loop spans 16 amino acids. Full variable domain (outside the CDR3, taken from reference TRBV5-6 and TRBJ1-3): DAGVTQSPTHLIKTRGQQVTLRCSPKSGHDTVSWYQQALGQGPQFIFQYYEEEERQRGNFPDRFSGHQFPNYSSELNVNALLLGDSALYLCASSSGGPNSGNTIYFGEGSWLTVV.

The chain employs TRBV30 and TRBJ2-7; D is possibly TRBD2 (6 bases). This CDR3 has 13 residues. Per germline, CDR1 GTSNPN and CDR2 SVGIG (reference sequence). V lost 0 bases to trimming and J lost 7 bases, with 13 bases between them. CDR3 sequence: CAWSVLQAGEQYF. The DNA for the CDR3 is TGTGCCTGGAGTGTACTACAGGCGGGGGAGCAGTACTTC.

The rearrangement joins TRBV30 to TRBJ2-1, with 9 nucleotides matching TRBD1. V trimming: 3 bases; J trimming: 4 bases; junction bases outside the gene matches: 7. CDR1 and CDR2 (germline): GTSNPN, SVGIG (reference sequence). The CDR3 has 15 amino acids. This CDR3 is CAWSTGTGIYNEQFF. CDR3 coding DNA: TGTGCCTGGAGCACCGGGACAGGGATTTACAATGAGCAGTTCTTC.

The chain couples TRBV6-1 to TRBJ2-2; TRBD2 aligns across 8 bases. J gave up 3 bases and V 2 bases, and 2 bases lay outside the gene matches. The CDR3 totals 15 residues. The V gene's germline CDR1 is MNHNS and CDR2 SASEGT. In DNA, the CDR3 is TGTGCCAGCAGTGAACTAGCGGGCGACACCGGGGAGCTGTTTTTT. It yields the protein CASSELAGDTGELFF.

The chain recombines TRBV6-4 with TRBJ1-2, with unresolved D. The length of the CDR3 is 17 residues. Germline V gene data show CDR1 as MRHNA and CDR2 as SNTAGT. Trimming took 2 bases from V and 8 from J, leaving 24 bases between them. CDR3 in DNA: TGTGCCAGCAGTGACGGCATCTCCAGAACCTCCGCGGGAGGCTACACCTTC. Its translation: CASSDGISRTSAGGYTF.

This chain connects TRBV12-5 to TRBJ2-7; 11 bases line up with TRBD2. The CDR3 has 21 amino acids. V shed 5 bases and J 2 bases; nucleotides not matched to a gene: 23. Looked up from germline, CDR1 is LGHNT and CDR2 is FRNRAP. CDR3 DNA sequence: TGTGCTAGTGGTCAACCGGGACAGGGACTAGGACTAGCGGGTAGAACCTACGAGCAGTACTTC. Translating it yields CASGQPGQGLGLAGRTYEQYF.